Presented here are 9 T cell receptor beta chains from one specimen sequenced in a study of CD8 T cells in ankylosing spondylitis. TCRdb itself ran the 5' RACE reads through MiXCR, one entry per CDR3 protein. The sample contains 200,000 to 300,000 distinct CDR3 sequences, 30% to 35% of which appear only once. The sample comprised blood, either unsorted or a sorted T cell fraction (not recorded which). Source of these receptors: a male donor with ankylosing spondylitis or in good health (not recorded which).

The V and J genes are TRBV27 and TRBJ2-2; D not resolved. Trimming cost V 7 bases and J 5 bases, with 14 bases left between them. This CDR3 comprises 14 residues. Germline V gene data show CDR1 as MNHEY and CDR2 as SMNVEV (reference sequence). The CDR3 sequence: CASMERQKTGELFF. The DNA of the CDR3 is TGTGCCAGCATGGAGAGGCAGAAGACCGGGGAGCTGTTTTTT.

The gene calls are TRBV5-5 and TRBJ2-2; 7 positions agree with TRBD2. The J segment lost 5 bases and the V segment lost 1 base, leaving 5 bases of the junction unmatched. Per germline, CDR1 SGHKS and CDR2 YYEKEE (reference sequence). The CDR3 is 15 residues long. The CDR3 loop is CASSLRLAETGELFF. The CDR3 DNA is TGTGCCAGCAGCTTGCGCCTAGCGGAAACCGGGGAGCTGTTTTTT.

CDR3 sequence reads: CASSYGRHYEQYF. The CDR3 DNA follows: TGTGCCAGCAGTTACGGCAGACACTACGAGCAGTACTTC. The chain is built from TRBV6-5 and TRBJ2-7; D uncertain. The length of the CDR3 is 13 residues. Deletions cut 2 bases from V and 3 bases from J, with 8 bases between. Germline loops: CDR1 MNHEY, CDR2 SVGAGI.

This clonotype was found many times. V usage is TRBV6-1 and J usage is TRBJ2-3; the match to TRBD2 covers 9 bases. CDR3 length: 14 residues. V shed 6 bases and J 6 bases; nucleotides not matched to a gene: 7. The V gene's germline CDR1 is MNHNS and CDR2 SASEGT. The CDR3 region is CASRSGLAPDTQYF. CDR3 in DNA: TGTGCCAGCAGGTCCGGACTAGCGCCGGATACGCAGTATTTT.

This clonotype showed up just a few times. This rearrangement joins TRBV29-1 to TRBJ1-2; 9 nucleotides align to TRBD1. The germline V gene encodes CDR1 SQVTM and CDR2 ANQGSEA. The CDR3 consists of 11 residues. With 6 bases clipped from V and 5 bases from J, the junction kept 1 base outside the gene matches. The CDR3 bases are TGCAGCGTGACAGGGGGTTATGGCTACACCTTC. This gives the protein CSVTGGYGYTF.

The genes are TRBV7-6 and TRBJ1-4; the D is unclear. The germline gives CDR1 SGHVS, CDR2 FNYEAQ. CDR3 size: 15 residues. Trimming stripped 5 bases from V and 8 bases from J, with 18 bases between. CDR3: CASSPDSREREKLFF. In nucleotides, the CDR3 is TGTGCCAGCAGCCCCGATAGTCGGGAGAGGGAAAAACTGTTTTTT. Full variable domain (remainder filled in from reference TRBV7-6 and TRBJ1-4): GAGVSQSPRYKVTKRGQDVALRCDPISGHVSLYWYRQALGQGPEFLTYFNYEAQQDKSGLPNDRFSAERPEGSISTLTIQRTEQRDSAMYRCASSPDSREREKLFFGSGTQLSVL.

The J gene is TRBJ2-7, the V gene TRBV7-2; 12 bases line up with TRBD2. The CDR3 is made up of 17 amino acids. Germline V gene data show CDR1 as SGHTA and CDR2 as FQGNSA. V lost 0 bases to trimming and J lost 5 bases; unmatched junction nucleotides: 8. CDR3 bases: TGTGCCAGCAGCTTAGCGCTAGCGGGGGGGCCTTTGAACGAGCAGTACTTC. Its protein is CASSLALAGGPLNEQYF.

This chain connects TRBV3-1 to TRBJ2-1; 9 bases fit TRBD2. This CDR3 spans 15 amino acids. CDR1 is LGHDT and CDR2 is YNNKEL in the germline V gene (reference sequence). After removal of 5 bases from V and 3 bases from J, the junction contained 5 bases not matched to a gene. This CDR3 reads CASSTGTSFYNEQFF. CDR3 in DNA: TGTGCCAGCAGCACCGGGACTAGCTTCTACAATGAGCAGTTCTTC.

The chain links TRBV12-3 or TRBV12-4 to TRBJ2-7; D gene unclear. V lost 6 bases and J 5 bases, leaving 17 bases between the germline ends. The CDR3 sequence is 14 residues long. The CDR3 spells CASRYSGSSHEQYF. The DNA for the CDR3 is TGTGCCAGCAGGTATTCCGGGTCTTCCCACGAGCAGTACTTC.